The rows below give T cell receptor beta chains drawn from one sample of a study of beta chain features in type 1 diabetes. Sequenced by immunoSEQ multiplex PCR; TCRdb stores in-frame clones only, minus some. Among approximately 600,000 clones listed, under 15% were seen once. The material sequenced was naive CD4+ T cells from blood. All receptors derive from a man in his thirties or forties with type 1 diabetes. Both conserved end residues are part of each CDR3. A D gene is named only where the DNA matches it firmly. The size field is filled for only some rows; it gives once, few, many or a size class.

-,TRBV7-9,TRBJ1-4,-,TGTGCCAGCAGCTCCCCCTGGGTGACAACTAATGAAAAACTGTTTTTT,CASSSPWVTTNEKLFF
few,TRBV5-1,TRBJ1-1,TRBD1,TGCGCCAGCAGCCGGTCGGACAGGGAAGCTTTCTTT,CASSRSDREAFF
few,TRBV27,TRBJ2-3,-,TGTGCCAGCAGTCCCTCCGCCACCCTACAGGGAAGAAGCACAGATACGCAGTATTTT,CASSPSATLQGRSTDTQYF
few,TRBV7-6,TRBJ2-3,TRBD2,TGTGCCAGCAGCTTAGAAGTGACTAGCGGGGGGGCCGGGGATACGCAGTATTTT,CASSLEVTSGGAGDTQYF
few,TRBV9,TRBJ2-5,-,TGTGCCAGCAGCGTTGACCTGGGACGGGAGACCCAGTACTTC,CASSVDLGRETQYF
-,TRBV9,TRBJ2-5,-,TGTGCCAGCAGCGTAAATCCCATTCAAGAGACCCAGTACTTC,CASSVNPIQETQYF
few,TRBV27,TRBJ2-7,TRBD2,TGTGCCAGCAGTTCCATGACTAGCGGGGGGACCTACGAGCAGTACTTC,CASSSMTSGGTYEQYF
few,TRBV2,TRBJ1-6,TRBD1,TGTGCCAGCAGTGAAAGGACAGGGCATTCACCCCTCCACTTT,CASSERTGHSPLHF
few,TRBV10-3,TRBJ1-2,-,TGTGCCATCAGTGAGGTGTGGGGGACACCAGCTAACTATGGCTACACCTTC,CAISEVWGTPANYGYTF
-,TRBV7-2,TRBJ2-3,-,TGTGCCAGCAGCCCCCAAAGGTTTGGCGGGGTCGGCGGCACAGATACGCAGTATTTT,CASSPQRFGGVGGTDTQYF
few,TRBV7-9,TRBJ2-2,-,TGTGCCAGCAGCCGATCGATAGGGGATCCTGGGGAGCTGTTTTTT,CASSRSIGDPGELFF
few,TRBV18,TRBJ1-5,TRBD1,TGTGCCAGCTCACCAGGACAGGGGGACAATCAGCCCCAGCATTTT,CASSPGQGDNQPQHF
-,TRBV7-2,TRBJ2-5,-,TGTGCCAGCAGCTTAGGCCTGGCCCAAGAGACCCAGTACTTC,CASSLGLAQETQYF
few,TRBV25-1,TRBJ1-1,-,TGTGCCAGCAGTGAATTACAGGCTAATTGGATCACTGAAGCTTTCTTT,CASSELQANWITEAFF
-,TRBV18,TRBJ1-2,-,TGTGCCAGCTCACCAGTTGTAGCCTCAGCTAACTATGGCTACACCTTC,CASSPVVASANYGYTF
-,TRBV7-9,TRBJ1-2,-,TGTGCCAGCAGCTATAAGGGCTACACCTTC,CASSYKGYTF
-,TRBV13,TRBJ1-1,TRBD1,TGTGCCAGCAGCGCGAATGACAGGGGGAACACTGAAGCTTTCTTT,CASSANDRGNTEAFF
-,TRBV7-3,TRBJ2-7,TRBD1,TGTGCCAGCAGCTTGGGGACAGGAGTCTACGAGCAGTACTTC,CASSLGTGVYEQYF
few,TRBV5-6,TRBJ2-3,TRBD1,TGTGCCAGCAGCCCAGGGACAGCCGAAGATACGCAGTATTTT,CASSPGTAEDTQYF
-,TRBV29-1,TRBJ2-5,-,TGCAGCGTTGATCGGGGGTCAAGAGAGACCCAGTACTTC,CSVDRGSRETQYF
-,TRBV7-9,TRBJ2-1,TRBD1,TGTGCCAGCAGCCCGGCCGGGACAGGGTTCCGGGAGCAGTTCTTC,CASSPAGTGFREQFF
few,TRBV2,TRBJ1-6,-,TGTGCCAGCAGTGAAGGACAACCTCACGGCTCACCCCTCCACTTT,CASSEGQPHGSPLHF
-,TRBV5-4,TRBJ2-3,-,TGTGCCAGCAGCGCAACTCGGTCCACAGATACGCAGTATTTT,CASSATRSTDTQYF
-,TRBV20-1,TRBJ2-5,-,TGCAGTGCGTCTAGCAGGGAGACCCAGTACTTC,CSASSRETQYF
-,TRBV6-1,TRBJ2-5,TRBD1,TGTGCCAGCAGTGTCAGCTGGACAGGGGGCCTTCAAGAGACCCAGTACTTC,CASSVSWTGGLQETQYF
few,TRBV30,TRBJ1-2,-,TGTGCCTGGAGTGTTGACACAAGTTATGGCTACACCTTC,CAWSVDTSYGYTF
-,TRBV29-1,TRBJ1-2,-,TGCAGCGTTGTACTCGCGGACTACACCTTC,CSVVLADYTF
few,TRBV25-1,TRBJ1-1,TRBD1,TGTGCCAGCAGGGGGAGGACAGGGTGGAACACTGAAGCTTTCTTT,CASRGRTGWNTEAFF
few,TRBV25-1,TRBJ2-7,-,TGTGCCAGCAGTGCTCCTCAATTACCAGGGGACTGGGCAGAAGAGCAGTACTTC,CASSAPQLPGDWAEEQYF
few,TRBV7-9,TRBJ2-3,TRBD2,TGTGCCAGCAGCTTGGCGGGAGCAGATACGCAGTATTTT,CASSLAGADTQYF
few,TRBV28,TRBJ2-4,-,TGTGCCAGTAGGGCTGGACTCCCTTCCATTCAGTACTTC,CASRAGLPSIQYF
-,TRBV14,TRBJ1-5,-,TGTGCCAGCAATAAACAGCCTAATCAGCCCCAGCATTTT,CASNKQPNQPQHF
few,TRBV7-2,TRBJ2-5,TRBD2,TGTGCCAGCAGCCGCACGGGAACTAGCGGGGGGGAGACCCAGTACTTC,CASSRTGTSGGETQYF
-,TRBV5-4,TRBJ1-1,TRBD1,TGTGCCAGCAGCACTAGGACAGGGGGTAAGGCGGAAGCTTTCTTT,CASSTRTGGKAEAFF
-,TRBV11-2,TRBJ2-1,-,TGTGCCAGCAGCTTAGGTCCTGACAGAGAGCAGTTCTTC,CASSLGPDREQFF
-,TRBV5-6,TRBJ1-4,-,TGTGCCAGCTTCCGGGAGGGGATAGATGAAAAACTGTTTTTT,CASFREGIDEKLFF
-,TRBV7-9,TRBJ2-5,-,TGTGCCAGCAGCCTGCGAAAGGGTCTTCAAGAGACCCAGTACTTC,CASSLRKGLQETQYF
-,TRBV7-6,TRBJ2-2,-,TGTGCCAGCAGTCAGGATAGCTCGAACACCGGGGAGCTGTTTTTT,CASSQDSSNTGELFF
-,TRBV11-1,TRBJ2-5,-,TGTGCCAGCAGCCCGCCGGGGCCGCAAGAGACCCAGTACTTC,CASSPPGPQETQYF
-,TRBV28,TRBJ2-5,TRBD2,TGTGCCAGCACCCTGACCTCCGGGACTAGCGGTCAAGAGACCCAGTACTTC,CASTLTSGTSGQETQYF
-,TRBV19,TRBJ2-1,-,TGTGCCAGTAGTATCGTTCCCCTCTCCTACAATGAGCAGTTCTTC,CASSIVPLSYNEQFF
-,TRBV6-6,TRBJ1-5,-,TGTGCCAGCACCGCAGGGGTAAGCAATCAGCCCCAGCATTTT,CASTAGVSNQPQHF
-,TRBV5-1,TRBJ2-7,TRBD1,TGCGCCAGCAGCTTGGAAGGCGGGACAGGCTCCTACGAGCAGTACTTC,CASSLEGGTGSYEQYF
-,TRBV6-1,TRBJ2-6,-,TGTGCCAGCAGTGAACCCATGGCTAGCTCTGGGGCCAACGTCCTGACTTTC,CASSEPMASSGANVLTF
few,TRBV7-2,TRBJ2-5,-,TGTGCCAGCAGCTTAAATAGGGGCGGGGAGACCCAGTACTTC,CASSLNRGGETQYF
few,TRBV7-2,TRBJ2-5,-,TGTGCCAGCAGCTCGTGGCAAGAGACCCAGTACTTC,CASSSWQETQYF
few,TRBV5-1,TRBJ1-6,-,TGCGCCAGCAGCGCCCGAGGCGATGGTAATTCACCCCTCCACTTT,CASSARGDGNSPLHF
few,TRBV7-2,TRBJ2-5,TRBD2,TGTGCCAGCAGCACCCGGGGGGAACAAGAGACCCAGTACTTC,CASSTRGEQETQYF
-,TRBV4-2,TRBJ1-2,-,TGTGCCAGCAGCCAAGATTTGGAACAGGGTCATGGCTACACCTTC,CASSQDLEQGHGYTF
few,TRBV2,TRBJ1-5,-,TGTGCCAGCAGGCAGACCGTTAGTCAGCCCCAGCATTTT,CASRQTVSQPQHF
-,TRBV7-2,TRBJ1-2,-,TGTGCCAGCAGCCCTGGGGGCATTAGAATCTATGGCTACACCTTC,CASSPGGIRIYGYTF
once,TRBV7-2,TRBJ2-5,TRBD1,TGTGCCAGCAGCAAGGACAGGGGACGGGAGACCCAGTACTTC,CASSKDRGRETQYF
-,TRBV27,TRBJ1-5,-,TGTGCCAGCAGTTTACGGGGGGGCTTACGGCAGCCCCAGCATTTT,CASSLRGGLRQPQHF
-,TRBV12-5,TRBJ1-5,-,TGTGCTAGTGGTTTGGGGCAAGACCGATTCAGCAATCAGCCCCAGCATTTT,CASGLGQDRFSNQPQHF
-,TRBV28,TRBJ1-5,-,TGTGCCAGCAGTCTCCTCGGCGGGACATTCAATCAGCCCCAGCATTTT,CASSLLGGTFNQPQHF